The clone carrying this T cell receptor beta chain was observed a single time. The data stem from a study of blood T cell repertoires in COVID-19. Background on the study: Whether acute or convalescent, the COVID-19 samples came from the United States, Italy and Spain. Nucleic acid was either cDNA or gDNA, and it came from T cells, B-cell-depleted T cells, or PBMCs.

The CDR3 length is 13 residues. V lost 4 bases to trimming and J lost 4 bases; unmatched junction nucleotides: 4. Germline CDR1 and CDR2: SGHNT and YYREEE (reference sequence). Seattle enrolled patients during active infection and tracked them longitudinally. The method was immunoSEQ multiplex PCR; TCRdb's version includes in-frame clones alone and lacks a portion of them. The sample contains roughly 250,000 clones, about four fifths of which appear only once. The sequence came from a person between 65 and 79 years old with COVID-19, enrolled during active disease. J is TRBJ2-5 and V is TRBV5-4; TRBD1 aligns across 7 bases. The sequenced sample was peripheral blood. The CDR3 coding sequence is TGTGCCAGCAGCGCAGGGGGTGGAGAGACCCAGTACTTC. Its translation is CASSAGGGETQYF.